This TCR beta chain derives from a study of OX40 agonist ivuxolimab in advanced cancers. Study overall: The drug used for patients, ivuxolimab, was an agonistic anti-OX40 (CD134) antibody. Overall study results and limits: CD8+ T cells showed, on average, more clonal expansion than CD4+ cells.

Measured with immunoSEQ multiplex PCR; TCRdb has only the in-frame clones, and not every one. The sample includes under 85,000 clones, roughly 83% of them seen just once. Germline V gene lookup returns CDR1 LGHNA and CDR2 YSLEER. The CDR3 loop spans 15 amino acids. V trimming: 3 bases; J trimming: 1 base; junction bases outside the gene matches: 1. Turning to this clone: Its antigen remains unknown.

The chain combines TRBV4-3 with TRBJ2-2; 8 positions match TRBD1. The TCR originated in an adult with an advanced solid tumor such as melanoma, head and neck, liver or kidney cancer. The starting material was CD4+ or CD8+ T cells sorted from blood, obtained in a trial of the OX40 agonist ivuxolimab. Here the CDR3 reads CASSHGTGNTGELFF. The CDR3 region has the DNA TGCGCCAGCAGCCACGGGACAGGGAACACCGGGGAGCTGTTTTTT.